The 25 T cell receptor beta chains below were found in one sample sequenced in a study of blood T cell repertoires in COVID-19. Data came from immunoSEQ multiplex PCR; TCRdb stores just in-frame clones and leaves some out. Among a few hundred thousand clones listed, approximately 92% were seen once. Sample: PBMCs or T cells enriched from blood (not recorded which). Source of these receptors: a man aged 25-40 years who had recovered from COVID-19.

The rearrangement links TRBV25-1 to TRBJ1-2; D gene ambiguous. From germline, CDR1 is MGHDK and CDR2 SYGVNS. The CDR3 sequence is 12 residues long. Between the trimmed V and J ends, which lost 4 bases and 4 bases, there was a span of 7 bases. DNA of the CDR3: TGTGCCAGCAGTGCCCACGGCTATGGCTACACCTTC. Translated, it gives CASSAHGYGYTF.

With respect to this clone: The identical CDR3 is also encoded by other nucleotide sequences in the sample. The V and J genes are TRBV18 and TRBJ1-1; D not certain. V was cut by 0 bases and J by 0 bases, with 5 bases left in between. CDR1 and CDR2 from the germline V gene are KGHSH and LQKENI. The CDR3 is 14 amino acids. CDR3 region: CASSPPSMNTEAFF. The CDR3 DNA follows: TGTGCCAGCTCACCACCGTCCATGAACACTGAAGCTTTCTTT.

The chain has TRBV7-2 and TRBJ2-5; possibly TRBD2 for D (6 bases). Trimming shortened V by 0 bases and J by 4 bases, and 12 bases separated the two germline ends. CDR1 and CDR2 from the germline V gene are SGHTA and FQGNSA. The CDR3 has 15 amino acids. Here the CDR3 reads CASSLARDLAETQYF. The CDR3 nucleotides are TGTGCCAGCAGCTTAGCGAGGGACTTAGCAGAGACCCAGTACTTC.

The chain joins TRBV11-3 to TRBJ2-1, with 9 bases aligning to TRBD2. Germline V gene lookup returns CDR1 SGHNT and CDR2 YENEEA. This CDR3 has 15 residues. J was trimmed by 7 bases and V by 5 bases; bases with no gene match: 9. The CDR3, as DNA: TGTGCCAGCAGCCCATTAGCGGGAGTAGAAAATGAGCAGTTCTTC. It encodes CASSPLAGVENEQFF.

The chain joins TRBV30 to TRBJ1-1; 7 nucleotides match TRBD1. Germline loops: CDR1 GTSNPN, CDR2 SVGIG (reference sequence). V was clipped by 3 bases and J by 0 bases; unmatched bases: 7. CDR3 length: 15 residues. The CDR3 sequence: CAWRSQGVMNTEAFF. In nucleotides, the CDR3 is TGTGCCTGGAGGAGCCAGGGGGTCATGAACACTGAAGCTTTCTTT.

This chain's CDR3 is CASSQAFGTYKQETQYF. In nucleotides, the CDR3 is TGTGCCAGCAGCCAAGCGTTCGGGACTTACAAACAAGAGACCCAGTACTTC. This chain links TRBV7-8 with TRBJ2-5, with a possible D match to TRBD2 (6 bases). The ends were cut back, 5 bases at V and 2 bases at J, with 21 bases in the middle. The length of the CDR3 is 17 residues. Germline-derived CDR1 and CDR2 are SGHVS and FQNEAQ.

J is TRBJ2-3 and V is TRBV30, with TRBD1 as a possible D gene (6 bases). The CDR3 contains 14 residues. Trimming shortened V by 8 bases and J by 4 bases, and 19 bases separated the two germline ends. Germline V gene lookup returns CDR1 GTSNPN and CDR2 SVGIG (reference sequence). As DNA, the CDR3 is TGTGCCGCCAGACGGCAGGGGCCGGCAGATACGCAGTATTTT. Protein: CAARRQGPADTQYF.

The chain joins TRBV6-5 to TRBJ1-2, with 10 bases matching TRBD1. CDR1 and CDR2 (germline): MNHEY, SVGAGI. Trimming cost V 8 bases and J 6 bases; bases outside gene matches: 12. This CDR3 comprises 15 residues. CDR3 bases: TGTGCCAGCCGCCCCGGGACAGGGGTTTTGAATGGCTACACCTTC. Translating it yields CASRPGTGVLNGYTF.

The chain recombines TRBV9 with TRBJ2-5, with D uncertain. The CDR3 is 13 residues long. Trimming pared 0 bases from V and 4 bases from J, leaving 7 bases between. Germline values: CDR1 SGDLS, CDR2 YYNGEE. This CDR3 reads CASSVATGETQYF. The CDR3 DNA is TGTGCCAGCAGCGTAGCTACGGGAGAGACCCAGTACTTC.

This sequence joins TRBV7-9 and TRBJ2-5; D perhaps matches TRBD2 (6 bases). The CDR3 loop spans 16 amino acids. Germline-derived CDR1 and CDR2 are SEHNR and FQNEAQ (reference sequence). Trimming removed 4 bases at V and 5 bases at J, with 20 bases between. CDR3 sequence reads: CASSSGGAGWGETQYF. The CDR3 nucleotides read TGTGCCAGCAGCTCCGGCGGCGCGGGATGGGGCGAGACCCAGTACTTC. The entire variable domain, with the rest obtained from reference TRBV7-9 and TRBJ2-5, is as follows: DTGVSQNPRHKITKRGQNVTFRCDPISEHNRLYWYRQTLGQGPEFLTYFQNEAQLEKSRLLSDRFSAERPKGSFSTLEIQRTEQGDSAMYLCASSSGGAGWGETQYFGPGTRLLVL.

V is TRBV15 and J is TRBJ2-5, with 7 bases matching TRBD2. J lost 4 bases, V lost 0 bases, and 8 bases had no gene match. The CDR3 spans 16 residues. Germline CDR1 is LNHNV and CDR2 is YYDKDF (reference sequence). CDR3 sequence reads: CATSRDGEGHLETQYF. The CDR3 DNA is TGTGCCACCAGCAGAGATGGGGAGGGCCATTTAGAGACCCAGTACTTC.

V usage is TRBV6-1 and J usage is TRBJ1-3; no definite D call. This CDR3 contains 16 residues. V gave up 0 bases and J gave up 0 bases, with 9 bases separating them. The germline CDR1 and CDR2 sequences are MNHNS and SASEGT. Here the CDR3 reads CASSEAGGNSGNTIYF. The CDR3 DNA reads as TGTGCCAGCAGTGAAGCTGGAGGCAACTCTGGAAACACCATATATTTT.

The V call is TRBV3-1 (or the pseudogene TRBV3-2), the J call TRBJ2-1, with 7 bases matching TRBD2. Trimming removed 4 bases from V and 2 bases from J; junction bases left unmatched: 5. Per the germline V gene, CDR1 is LGHDT and CDR2 is YNNKEL (reference sequence). CDR3 size: 15 residues. The CDR3 here is CASSRLAGAYNEQFF. The CDR3 DNA is TGTGCCAGCAGCCGTCTCGCGGGAGCCTACAATGAGCAGTTCTTC.

The rearrangement uses TRBV2 and TRBJ1-6; D is possibly TRBD1 (5 bases). CDR1 SNHLY and CDR2 FYNNEI come from the germline V gene. CDR3 length equals 14 residues. The germline V and J ends were trimmed by 4 bases and 8 bases, with 12 bases remaining between them. CDR3 sequence: CASSGPGLDSPLHF. CDR3 nucleotide sequence: TGTGCCAGCAGTGGCCCAGGGCTTGATTCACCCCTCCACTTT. The full variable domain, completed using reference TRBV2 and TRBJ1-6, is EPEVTQTPSHQVTQMGQEVILRCVPISNHLYFYWYRQILGQKVEFLVSFYNNEISEKSEIFDDQFSVERPDGSNFTLKIRSTKLEDSAMYFCASSGPGLDSPLHFGNGTRLTVT.

The chain carries TRBV6-6 and TRBJ2-7; 8 bases fit TRBD2. Germline V gene lookup returns CDR1 MNHNY and CDR2 SVGAGI (reference sequence). Trimming cost V 6 bases and J 6 bases; bases outside gene matches: 13. This CDR3 has 15 amino acids. CDR3 region: CASSPEVAGMGEQYF. The CDR3 DNA is TGTGCCAGCAGCCCCGAGGTAGCGGGGATGGGCGAGCAGTACTTC.

The V call is TRBV19, the J call TRBJ1-1; D is unresolved. In germline, CDR1 is LNHDA, CDR2 SQIVND (reference sequence). The CDR3 runs 13 residues. The V and J ends lost 4 bases and 5 bases respectively, with 11 bases between them. CDR3 protein: CASSTTRYTEAFF. For the CDR3, the DNA is TGTGCCAGTAGTACCACCCGGTATACTGAAGCTTTCTTT. Using reference TRBV19 and TRBJ1-1 for the parts outside the CDR3, the full variable domain is DGGITQSPKYLFRKEGQNVTLSCEQNLNHDAMYWYRQDPGQGLRLIYYSQIVNDFQKGDIAEGYSVSREKKESFPLTVTSAQKNPTAFYLCASSTTRYTEAFFGQGTRLTVV.

The rearrangement uses TRBV27 and TRBJ2-7; a weak D match, TRBD2 (5 bases). The CDR3 runs 15 residues. Germline CDR1 and CDR2: MNHEY and SMNVEV (reference sequence). V lost 3 bases and J lost 2, with 14 bases in between. CDR3 coding DNA: TGTGCCAGCAGTTTGGGGAGAGGTATTACCTACGAGCAGTACTTC. Protein product: CASSLGRGITYEQYF.

V gene TRBV27 combines with J gene TRBJ2-7, with a possible D match to TRBD1 (6 bases). Trimming stripped 6 bases from V and 2 bases from J, with 11 bases between. Germline V gene data show CDR1 as MNHEY and CDR2 as SMNVEV (reference sequence). This CDR3 region has 13 residues. CDR3 DNA sequence: TGTGCCAGCAGCCGGGACAAAACCTACGAGCAGTACTTC. Translation: CASSRDKTYEQYF.

This sequence joins TRBV28 and TRBJ2-6, with TRBD1 identical over 12 bases. CDR1 and CDR2 (germline): MDHEN, SYDVKM. The CDR3 length is 18 residues. J lost 2 bases, V lost 5 bases, and 7 bases had no gene match. DNA for the CDR3: TGTGCCAGCAGTCCTCCGGGACAGGGGGCGCCTGGGGCCAACGTCCTGACTTTC. Translating gives CASSPPGQGAPGANVLTF.

This clone was observed once. The gene calls are TRBV6-5 and TRBJ2-5, with 12 bases lining up with TRBD1. Germline CDR1 reads MNHEY; CDR2 reads SVGAGI. CDR3 size: 15 residues. With V trimmed by 7 bases and J by 5 bases, 8 bases remained unmatched. Here the CDR3 DNA reads TGTGCCAGCACCCGGGACAGGGGGCTGTGGGAGACCCAGTACTTC. It codes for CASTRDRGLWETQYF.

The chain has TRBV29-1 and TRBJ2-3, with 9 bases lining up with TRBD1. The trim removed 6 bases at V and 3 bases at J, leaving 4 bases unmatched. The CDR3 is made up of 13 amino acids. Germline CDR1 is SQVTM and CDR2 is ANQGSEA. CDR3 nucleotides: TGCAGCGTCACCGGGACAGGGACAGATACGCAGTATTTT. This translates into CSVTGTGTDTQYF.

The chain links TRBV7-6 to TRBJ2-5, with D unclear. V was cut by 5 bases and J by 5 bases, with 9 bases left in between. Germline CDR1 is SGHVS and CDR2 is FNYEAQ. The CDR3 totals 12 residues. CDR3 coding DNA: TGTGCCAGCAGCGCGACTGGGGAGACCCAGTACTTC. Its protein is CASSATGETQYF.

The CDR3 nucleotides are TGTGCCAGCAGCTTAGTCGGGGGGCGGGGAAACACCATATATTTT. Its translation: CASSLVGGRGNTIYF. The chain combines TRBV7-2 with TRBJ1-3, with D possibly being TRBD1 (6 bases). This CDR3 has 15 residues. Germline V gives CDR1 SGHTA, CDR2 FQGNSA. V lost 1 base and J 4 bases, leaving 11 bases between the germline ends.

The genes are TRBV30 and TRBJ1-1; tentatively, D is TRBD1 (5 bases). V was cut by 7 bases and J by 3 bases, with 9 bases left in between. The germline V gene encodes CDR1 GTSNPN and CDR2 SVGIG (reference sequence). CDR3 size: 11 residues. CDR3 residues: CALAGHTEAFF. The CDR3, as DNA: TGTGCCTTAGCAGGGCACACTGAAGCTTTCTTT.

This rearrangement joins TRBV21-1 to TRBJ2-1; the DNA was not compared with TRBD2, the D call given in the table. TRBV21-1 corresponds to a pseudogene. CDR3 size: 21 residues. This chain's CDR3 is CASSFAKGLAGVPGSYNEQFF. The CDR3 coding sequence is TGTGCCAGCAGCTTCGCGAAGGGACTAGCGGGAGTCCCCGGCTCCTACAATGAGCAGTTCTTC.